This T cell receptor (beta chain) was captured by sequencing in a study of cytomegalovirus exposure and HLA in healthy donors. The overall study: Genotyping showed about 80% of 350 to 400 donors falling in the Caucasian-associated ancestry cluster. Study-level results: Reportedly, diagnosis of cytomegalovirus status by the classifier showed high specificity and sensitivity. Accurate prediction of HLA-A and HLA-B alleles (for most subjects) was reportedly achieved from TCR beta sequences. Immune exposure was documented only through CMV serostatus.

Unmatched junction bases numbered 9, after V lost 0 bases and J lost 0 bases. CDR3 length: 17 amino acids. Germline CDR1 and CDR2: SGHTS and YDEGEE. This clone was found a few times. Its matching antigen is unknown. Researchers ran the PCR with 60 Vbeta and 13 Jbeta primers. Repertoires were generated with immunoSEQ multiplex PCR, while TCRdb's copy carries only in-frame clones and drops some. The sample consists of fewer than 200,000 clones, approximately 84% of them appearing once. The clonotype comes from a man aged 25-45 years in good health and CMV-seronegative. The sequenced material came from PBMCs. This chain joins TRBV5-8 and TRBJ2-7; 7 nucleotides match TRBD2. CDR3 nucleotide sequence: TGTGCCAGCAGCTTGGGGTCTTGGCGGGAGCACTCCTACGAGCAGTACTTC. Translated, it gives CASSLGSWREHSYEQYF.